The 15 T cell receptor beta chains below all came from one sample that was sequenced in a study of OX40 agonist ivuxolimab in advanced cancers. TCRdb keeps only in-frame clones here, not all; method: immunoSEQ multiplex PCR. The table records 45,000 to 70,000 clones, 70% to 90% of them present only once. The starting material was CD4+ or CD8+ T cells sorted from blood, obtained in a trial of the OX40 agonist ivuxolimab. Source of these receptors: an adult with an advanced solid tumor such as melanoma, head and neck, liver or kidney cancer.

The chain has TRBV18 and TRBJ2-7; possibly TRBD1 or TRBD2 for D (6 bases each). Deletions cut 4 bases from V and 0 bases from J, with 10 bases between. CDR1 and CDR2 (germline): KGHSH, LQKENI. This CDR3 has 14 residues. For the CDR3, the DNA is TGTGCCAGCTCACAAGGGGGGAGCTCCTACGAGCAGTACTTC. The encoded protein is CASSQGGSSYEQYF.

V gene TRBV4-1 combines with J gene TRBJ2-5; no reliable D call. The V end was cut by 4 bases, the J end by 1 base, with 7 bases between. The CDR3 loop spans 13 amino acids. Germline values: CDR1 MGHRA, CDR2 YSYEKL. As DNA, the CDR3 is TGCGCCAGCAGCCGTTTTGTCCAAGAGACCCAGTACTTC. Translation: CASSRFVQETQYF.

V and J are TRBV6-5 and TRBJ1-2, with 11 bases lining up with TRBD1. The V gene's germline CDR1 is MNHEY and CDR2 SVGAGI. CDR3 length: 16 residues. Trimming removed 2 bases from V and 7 bases from J; junction bases left unmatched: 9. The CDR3 is CASSYGQGARKSGYTF. DNA for the CDR3: TGTGCCAGCAGTTACGGACAGGGGGCGCGGAAGTCTGGCTACACCTTC.

This CDR3 reads CASSLAGNNSPLHF. CDR3 DNA sequence: TGCGCCAGCAGCTTAGCTGGGAACAATTCACCCCTCCACTTT. The chain carries TRBV5-1 and TRBJ1-6; no clear D gene. Trimming stripped 2 bases from V and 7 bases from J, with 10 bases between. This CDR3 has 14 amino acids. The germline V gene has CDR1 SGHRS and CDR2 YFSETQ.

The chain employs TRBV5-4 and TRBJ2-7; a possible D gene is TRBD2 (7 bases). Trimming removed 1 base at V and 0 bases at J, with 14 bases between. Looked up from germline, CDR1 is SGHNT and CDR2 is YYREEE (reference sequence). This CDR3 has 16 residues. In nucleotides, the CDR3 is TGTGCCAGCAGCTTGTTGGGGGGGGACAACTCCTACGAGCAGTACTTC. The encoded protein is CASSLLGGDNSYEQYF.

The chain links TRBV7-9 to TRBJ1-2, with D unclear. The V and J ends lost 5 bases and 5 bases respectively, with 15 bases between them. CDR1 is SEHNR and CDR2 is FQNEAQ in the germline V gene (reference sequence). This CDR3 has 14 amino acids. In DNA form, the CDR3 reads TGTGCCAGCAGCGCGGACTTGAGGTGGTATGGCTACACCTTC. As protein: CASSADLRWYGYTF.

The chain is built from TRBV4-1 and TRBJ1-2; 11 nucleotides match TRBD1. The CDR3 covers 17 residues. Germline CDR1 is MGHRA and CDR2 is YSYEKL. The V gene end was trimmed by 2 bases and the J gene end by 7 bases; junction bases not matched to a gene: 12. Here the CDR3 reads CASSQFPSDRGLGGYTF. CDR3 coding DNA: TGCGCCAGCAGCCAATTCCCCTCGGACAGGGGGCTCGGTGGCTACACCTTC.

The rearrangement uses TRBV5-6 and TRBJ1-5; D is undetermined. V was clipped by 0 bases and J by 8 bases, with 9 bases between them. The CDR3 sequence is 13 residues long. Germline V gene sequence: CDR1 SGHDT, CDR2 YYEEEE. CDR3 amino acids: CASSLAYGEPQHF. CDR3 nucleotide sequence: TGTGCCAGCAGCTTGGCCTACGGTGAGCCCCAGCATTTT.

DNA for the CDR3: TGCGCCAGCAGCTTGGTCACAGGGGGGCCCTACGAGCAGTACTTC. This codes for CASSLVTGGPYEQYF. The J gene is TRBJ2-7, the V gene TRBV5-1; TRBD1 aligns across 8 bases. The CDR3 runs 15 residues. Germline CDR1 and CDR2: SGHRS and YFSETQ. The junction had 4 bases not matched to a gene; V was cut back by 0 bases and J by 2 bases.

The V call is TRBV2, the J call TRBJ2-5, with 12 bases aligning to TRBD2. The J call may be mistaken, given a closer DNA end match to TRBJ2-7. The CDR3 sequence is 16 residues long. The germline CDR1 and CDR2 sequences are SNHLY and FYNNEI. CDR3 DNA: TGTGCCAGCATGGTGACTAGCGGGGGCCTCTCCTACGAGCAGTACTTC. Translating gives CASMVTSGGLSYEQYF.

The rearrangement joins TRBV18 to TRBJ1-1, with 7 nucleotides matching TRBD1. V shed 6 bases, J shed 0 bases, and the junction held 7 bases outside the gene matches. The germline V gene encodes CDR1 KGHSH and CDR2 LQKENI. The CDR3 has 15 amino acids. The CDR3 reads CASSPDRTLNTEAFF. The CDR3, as DNA: TGTGCCAGCTCCCCGGACAGGACACTGAACACTGAAGCTTTCTTT.

The chain employs TRBV5-1 and TRBJ2-1, with D uncertain. This CDR3 region has 15 residues. Trimming cost V 2 bases and J 6 bases, with 15 bases left between them. Germline V lookup: CDR1 SGHRS, CDR2 YFSETQ. The CDR3 reads CASSLDFTEGNEQFF. In nucleotides, the CDR3 is TGCGCCAGCAGCTTAGACTTCACGGAAGGCAATGAGCAGTTCTTC. The complete variable domain, with remaining parts taken from reference TRBV5-1 and TRBJ2-1, reads KAGVTQTPRYLIKTRGQQVTLSCSPISGHRSVSWYQQTPGQGLQFLFEYFSETQRNKGNFPGRFSGRQFSNSRSEMNVSTLELGDSALYLCASSLDFTEGNEQFFGPGTRLTVL.

The V gene is TRBV6-1, the J gene TRBJ1-4; 9 bases line up with TRBD1. The J segment lost 11 bases and the V segment lost 4 bases, leaving 5 bases of the junction unmatched. Per the germline V gene, CDR1 is MNHNS and CDR2 is SASEGT. The CDR3 totals 13 residues. The CDR3 spells CASSGQGDRKLFF. The DNA of the CDR3 is TGTGCCAGCAGTGGACAGGGGGATCGGAAACTGTTTTTT.

The chain is built from TRBV4-1 and TRBJ2-1; possible D gene TRBD1, 5 bases. Trimming removed 0 bases from V and 5 bases from J, with 11 bases in between. Germline V gene sequence: CDR1 MGHRA, CDR2 YSYEKL. The CDR3 covers 15 residues. The CDR3 here is CASSQEVSRDNEQFF. CDR3 in DNA: TGCGCCAGCAGCCAAGAGGTGTCCAGGGACAATGAGCAGTTCTTC.

This clone was seen more than once but under ten times. The chain combines TRBV7-8 with TRBJ1-1, with 11 bases identical to TRBD1. From germline, CDR1 is SGHVS and CDR2 FQNEAQ. Trimming at V came to 7 bases and at J to 3 bases, leaving 10 bases not matched to a gene. The CDR3 has 16 amino acids. CDR3: CASKTGTGGIDTEAFF. CDR3 coding DNA: TGTGCCAGCAAAACCGGGACAGGGGGAATCGACACTGAAGCTTTCTTT.